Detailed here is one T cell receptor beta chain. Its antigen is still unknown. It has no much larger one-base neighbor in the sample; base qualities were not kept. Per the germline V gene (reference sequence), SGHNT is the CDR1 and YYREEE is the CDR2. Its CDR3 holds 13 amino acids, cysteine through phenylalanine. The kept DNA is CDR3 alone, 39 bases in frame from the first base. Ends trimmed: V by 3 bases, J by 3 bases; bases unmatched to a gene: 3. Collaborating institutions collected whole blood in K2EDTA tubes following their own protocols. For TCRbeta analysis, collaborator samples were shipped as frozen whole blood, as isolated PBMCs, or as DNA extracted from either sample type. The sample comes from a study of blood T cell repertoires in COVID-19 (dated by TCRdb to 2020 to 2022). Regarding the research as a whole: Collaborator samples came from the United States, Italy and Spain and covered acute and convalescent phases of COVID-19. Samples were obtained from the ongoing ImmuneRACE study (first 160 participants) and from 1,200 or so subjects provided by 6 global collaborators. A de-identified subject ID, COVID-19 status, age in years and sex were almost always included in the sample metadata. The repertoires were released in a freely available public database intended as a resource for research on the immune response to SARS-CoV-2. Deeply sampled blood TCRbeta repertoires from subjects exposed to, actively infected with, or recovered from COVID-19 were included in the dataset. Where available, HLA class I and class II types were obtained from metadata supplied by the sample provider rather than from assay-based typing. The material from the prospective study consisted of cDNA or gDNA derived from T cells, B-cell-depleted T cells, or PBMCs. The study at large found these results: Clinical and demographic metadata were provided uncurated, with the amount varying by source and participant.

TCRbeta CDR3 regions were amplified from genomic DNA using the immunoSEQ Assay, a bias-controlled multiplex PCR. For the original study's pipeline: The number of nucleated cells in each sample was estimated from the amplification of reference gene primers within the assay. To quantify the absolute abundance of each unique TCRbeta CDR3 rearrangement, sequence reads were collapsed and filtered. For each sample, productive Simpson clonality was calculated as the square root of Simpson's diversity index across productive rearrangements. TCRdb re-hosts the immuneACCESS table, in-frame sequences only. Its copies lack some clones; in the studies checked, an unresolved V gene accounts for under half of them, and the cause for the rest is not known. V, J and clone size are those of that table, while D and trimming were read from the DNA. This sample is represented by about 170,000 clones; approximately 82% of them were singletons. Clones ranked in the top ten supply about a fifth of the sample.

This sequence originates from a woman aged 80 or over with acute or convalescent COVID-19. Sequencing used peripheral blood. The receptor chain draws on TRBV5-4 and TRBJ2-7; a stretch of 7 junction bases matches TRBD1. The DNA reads TGTGCCAGCAGCTCCACAGGGGTCTACGAGCAGTACTTC. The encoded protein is CASSSTGVYEQYF. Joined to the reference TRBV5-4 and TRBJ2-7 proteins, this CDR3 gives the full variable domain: ETGVTQSPTHLIKTRGQQVTLRCSSQSGHNTVSWYQQALGQGPQFIFQYYREEENGRGNFPPRFSGLQFPNYSSELNVNALELDDSALYLCASSSTGVYEQYFGPGTRLTVT.